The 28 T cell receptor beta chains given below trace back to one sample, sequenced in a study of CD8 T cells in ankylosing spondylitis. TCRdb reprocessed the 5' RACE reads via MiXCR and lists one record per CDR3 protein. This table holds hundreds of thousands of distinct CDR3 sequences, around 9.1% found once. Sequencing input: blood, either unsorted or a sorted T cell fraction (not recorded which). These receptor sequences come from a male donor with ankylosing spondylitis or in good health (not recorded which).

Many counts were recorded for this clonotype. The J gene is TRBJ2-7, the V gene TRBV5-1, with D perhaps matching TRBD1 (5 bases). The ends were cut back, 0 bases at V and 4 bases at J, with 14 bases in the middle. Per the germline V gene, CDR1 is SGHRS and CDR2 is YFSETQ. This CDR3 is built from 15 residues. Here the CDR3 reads CASSLEAGPIYEQYF. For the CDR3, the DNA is TGCGCCAGCAGCTTGGAGGCAGGGCCCATATACGAGCAGTACTTC. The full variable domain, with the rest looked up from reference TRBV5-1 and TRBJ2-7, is KAGVTQTPRYLIKTRGQQVTLSCSPISGHRSVSWYQQTPGQGLQFLFEYFSETQRNKGNFPGRFSGRQFSNSRSEMNVSTLELGDSALYLCASSLEAGPIYEQYFGPGTRLTVT.

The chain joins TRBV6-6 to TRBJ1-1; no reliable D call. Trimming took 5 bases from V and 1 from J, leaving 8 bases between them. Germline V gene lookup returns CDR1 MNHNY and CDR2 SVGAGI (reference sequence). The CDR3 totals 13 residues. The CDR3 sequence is CASSDRQNTEAFF. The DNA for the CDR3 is TGTGCCAGCAGTGACCGACAGAACACTGAAGCTTTCTTT.

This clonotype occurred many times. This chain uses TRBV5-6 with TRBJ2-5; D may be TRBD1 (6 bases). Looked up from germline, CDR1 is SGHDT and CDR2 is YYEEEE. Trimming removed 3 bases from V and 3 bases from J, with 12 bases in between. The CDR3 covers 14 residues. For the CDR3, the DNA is TGTGCCAGCAGCTGGCAGGACAGTGAAGAGACCCAGTACTTC. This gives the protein CASSWQDSEETQYF.

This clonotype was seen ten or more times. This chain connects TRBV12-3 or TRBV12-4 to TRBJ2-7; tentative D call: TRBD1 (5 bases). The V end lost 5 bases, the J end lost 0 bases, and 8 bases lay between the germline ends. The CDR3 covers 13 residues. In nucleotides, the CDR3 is TGTGCCAGCAGTAGCAGGGTCTCCTACGAGCAGTACTTC. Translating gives CASSSRVSYEQYF.

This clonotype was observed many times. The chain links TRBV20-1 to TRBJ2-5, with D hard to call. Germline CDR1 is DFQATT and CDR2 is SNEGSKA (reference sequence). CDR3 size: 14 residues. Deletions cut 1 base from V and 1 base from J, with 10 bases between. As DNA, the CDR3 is TGCAGTGCTAGAGTCTCTAGGGCCCAAGAGACCCAGTACTTC. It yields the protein CSARVSRAQETQYF.

The CDR3 region is CASSREMTQGANTGELFF. The CDR3 region has the DNA TGCGCCAGCAGCCGAGAGATGACACAGGGGGCGAACACCGGGGAGCTGTTTTTT. The chain carries TRBV4-3 and TRBJ2-2, with 8 bases identical to TRBD1. Germline V gene lookup returns CDR1 LGHNA and CDR2 YSLEER. The V gene end was trimmed by 4 bases and the J gene end by 0 bases; junction bases not matched to a gene: 10. There are 18 residues in the CDR3.

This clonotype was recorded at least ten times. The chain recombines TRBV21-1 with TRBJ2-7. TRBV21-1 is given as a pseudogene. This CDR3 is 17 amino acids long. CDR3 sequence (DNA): TGTGCCAGCAGCAAACTATGCGAGACACTACCTACCTACGAGCAGTACTTC. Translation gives CASSKLCETLPTYEQYF.

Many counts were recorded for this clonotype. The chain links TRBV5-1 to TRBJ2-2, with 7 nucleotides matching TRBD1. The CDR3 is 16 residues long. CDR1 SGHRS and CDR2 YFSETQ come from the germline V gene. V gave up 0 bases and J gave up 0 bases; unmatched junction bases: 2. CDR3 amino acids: CASSLGTGANTGELFF. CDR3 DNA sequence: TGCGCCAGCAGCTTGGGGACAGGAGCGAACACCGGGGAGCTGTTTTTT. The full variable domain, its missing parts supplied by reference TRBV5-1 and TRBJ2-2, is KAGVTQTPRYLIKTRGQQVTLSCSPISGHRSVSWYQQTPGQGLQFLFEYFSETQRNKGNFPGRFSGRQFSNSRSEMNVSTLELGDSALYLCASSLGTGANTGELFFGEGSRLTVL.

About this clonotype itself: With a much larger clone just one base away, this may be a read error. Written as DNA, the CDR3 is TGTGCCAGTAGTATGGACCCAGGGAGCTCCTACGCGCAGTACTTC. It is translated as CASSMDPGSSYAQYF. This sequence joins TRBV19 and TRBJ2-7; D may correspond to TRBD1 or TRBD2 (5 bases each). CDR3 length: 15 amino acids. Germline-derived CDR1 and CDR2 are LNHDA and SQIVND (reference sequence).

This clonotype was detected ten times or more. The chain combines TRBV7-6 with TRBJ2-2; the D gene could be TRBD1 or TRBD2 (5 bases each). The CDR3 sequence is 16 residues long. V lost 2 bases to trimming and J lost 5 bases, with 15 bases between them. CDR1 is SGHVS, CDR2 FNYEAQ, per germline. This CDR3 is CASSLYSGTATGELFF. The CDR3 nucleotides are TGTGCCAGCAGCTTATACTCCGGGACGGCTACCGGGGAGCTGTTTTTT.

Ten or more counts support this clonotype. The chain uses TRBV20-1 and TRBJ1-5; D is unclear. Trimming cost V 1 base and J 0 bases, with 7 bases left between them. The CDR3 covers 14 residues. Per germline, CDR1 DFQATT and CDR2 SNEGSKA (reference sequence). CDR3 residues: CSARVGYSNQPQHF. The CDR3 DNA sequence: TGCAGTGCTAGAGTAGGGTATAGCAATCAGCCCCAGCATTTT.

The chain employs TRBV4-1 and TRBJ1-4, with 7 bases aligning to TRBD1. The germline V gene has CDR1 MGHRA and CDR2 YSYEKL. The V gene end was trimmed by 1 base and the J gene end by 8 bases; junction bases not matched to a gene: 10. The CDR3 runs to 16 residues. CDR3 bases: TGCGCCAGCAGCCAAGGGCCCCTCCAGGGGGAAGAAAAACTGTTTTTT. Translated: CASSQGPLQGEEKLFF.

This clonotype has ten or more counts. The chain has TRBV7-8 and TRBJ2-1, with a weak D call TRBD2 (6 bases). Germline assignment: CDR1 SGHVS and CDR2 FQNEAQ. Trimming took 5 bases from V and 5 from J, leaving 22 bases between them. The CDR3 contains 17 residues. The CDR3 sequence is CASSDVRTLGGNNEQFF. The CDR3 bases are TGTGCCAGCAGCGACGTAAGGACCCTCGGGGGAAACAATGAGCAGTTCTTC.

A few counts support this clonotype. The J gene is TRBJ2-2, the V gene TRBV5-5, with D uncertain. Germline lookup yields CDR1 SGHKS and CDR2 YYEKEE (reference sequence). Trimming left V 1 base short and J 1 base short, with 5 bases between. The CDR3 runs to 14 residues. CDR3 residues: CASSLLQNTGELFF. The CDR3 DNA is TGTGCCAGCAGCTTGTTACAGAACACCGGGGAGCTGTTTTTT.

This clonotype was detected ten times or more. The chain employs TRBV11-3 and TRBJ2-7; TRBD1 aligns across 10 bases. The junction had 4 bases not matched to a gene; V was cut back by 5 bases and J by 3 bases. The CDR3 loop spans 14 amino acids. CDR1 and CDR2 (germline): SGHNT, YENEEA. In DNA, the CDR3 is TGTGCCAGCAGCGAAAGGGACAGGGGCTACGAGCAGTACTTC. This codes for CASSERDRGYEQYF.

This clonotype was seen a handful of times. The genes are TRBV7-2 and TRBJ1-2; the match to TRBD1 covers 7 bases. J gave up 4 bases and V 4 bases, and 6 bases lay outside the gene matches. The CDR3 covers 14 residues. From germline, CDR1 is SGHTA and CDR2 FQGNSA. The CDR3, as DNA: TGTGCCAGCAGCTCCTATCGGGACAGCTATGGCTACACCTTC. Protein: CASSSYRDSYGYTF.

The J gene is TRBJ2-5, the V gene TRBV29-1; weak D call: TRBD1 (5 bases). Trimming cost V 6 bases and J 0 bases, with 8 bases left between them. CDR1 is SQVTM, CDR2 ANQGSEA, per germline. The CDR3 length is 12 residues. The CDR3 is CSVKGYQETQYF. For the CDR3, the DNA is TGCAGCGTAAAGGGGTACCAAGAGACCCAGTACTTC.

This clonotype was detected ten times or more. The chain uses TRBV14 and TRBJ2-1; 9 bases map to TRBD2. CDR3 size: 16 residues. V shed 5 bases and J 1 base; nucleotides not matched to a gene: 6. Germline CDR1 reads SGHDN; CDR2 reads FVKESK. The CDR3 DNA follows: TGTGCCAGCAGCTTGTTTAGCGGGAGTTCCTACAATGAGCAGTTCTTC. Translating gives CASSLFSGSSYNEQFF.

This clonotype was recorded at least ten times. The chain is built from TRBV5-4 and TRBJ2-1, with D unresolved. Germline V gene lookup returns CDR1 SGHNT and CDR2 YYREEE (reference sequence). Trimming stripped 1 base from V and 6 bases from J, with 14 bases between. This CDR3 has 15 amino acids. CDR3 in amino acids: CASSLWVSRVNEQFF. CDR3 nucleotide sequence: TGTGCCAGCAGCTTGTGGGTCTCCCGGGTCAATGAGCAGTTCTTC. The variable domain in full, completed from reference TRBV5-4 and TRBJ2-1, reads ETGVTQSPTHLIKTRGQQVTLRCSSQSGHNTVSWYQQALGQGPQFIFQYYREEENGRGNFPPRFSGLQFPNYSSELNVNALELDDSALYLCASSLWVSRVNEQFFGPGTRLTVL.

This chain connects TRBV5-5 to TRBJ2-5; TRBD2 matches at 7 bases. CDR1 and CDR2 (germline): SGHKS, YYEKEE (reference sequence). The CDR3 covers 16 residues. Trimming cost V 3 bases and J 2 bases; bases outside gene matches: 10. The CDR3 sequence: CASSSVTSRTQETQYF. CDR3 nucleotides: TGTGCCAGCAGCTCGGTGACTAGCCGAACACAAGAGACCCAGTACTTC. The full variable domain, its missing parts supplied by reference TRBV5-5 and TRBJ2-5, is DAGVTQSPTHLIKTRGQQVTLRCSPISGHKSVSWYQQVLGQGPQFIFQYYEKEERGRGNFPDRFSARQFPNYSSELNVNALLLGDSALYLCASSSVTSRTQETQYFGPGTRLLVL.

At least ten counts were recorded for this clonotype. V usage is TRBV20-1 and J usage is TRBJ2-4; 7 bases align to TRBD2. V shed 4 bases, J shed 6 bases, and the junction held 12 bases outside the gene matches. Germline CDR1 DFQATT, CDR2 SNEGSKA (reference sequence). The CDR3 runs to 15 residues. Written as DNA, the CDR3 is TGCAGTGCTAAAGGTTGGGGGGGGACTCCAAACATTCAGTACTTC. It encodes CSAKGWGGTPNIQYF.

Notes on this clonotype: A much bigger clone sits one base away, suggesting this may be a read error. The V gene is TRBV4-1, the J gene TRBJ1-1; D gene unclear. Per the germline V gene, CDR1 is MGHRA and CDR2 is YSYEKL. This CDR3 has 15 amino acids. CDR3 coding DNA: TGCGCCAGAAGCCAAGATGGAGGGAGGAACACTGAAGCTTTCTTT. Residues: CARSQDGGRNTEAFF.

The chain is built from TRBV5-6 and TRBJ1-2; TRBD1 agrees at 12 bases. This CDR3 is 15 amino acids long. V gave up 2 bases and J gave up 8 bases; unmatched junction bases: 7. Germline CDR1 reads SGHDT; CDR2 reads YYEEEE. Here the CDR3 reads CASSFPGTGGGGYTF. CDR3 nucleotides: TGTGCCAGCAGCTTCCCCGGGACAGGGGGCGGAGGCTACACCTTC. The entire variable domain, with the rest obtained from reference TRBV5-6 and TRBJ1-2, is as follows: DAGVTQSPTHLIKTRGQQVTLRCSPKSGHDTVSWYQQALGQGPQFIFQYYEEEERQRGNFPDRFSGHQFPNYSSELNVNALLLGDSALYLCASSFPGTGGGGYTFGSGTRLTVV.

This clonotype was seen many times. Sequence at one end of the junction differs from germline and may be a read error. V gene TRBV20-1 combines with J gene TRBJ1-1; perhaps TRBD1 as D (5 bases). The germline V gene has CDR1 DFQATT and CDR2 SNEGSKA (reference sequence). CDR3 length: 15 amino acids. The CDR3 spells CSARDWGGSGTEAFF. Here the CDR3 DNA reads TGCAGTGCTCGAGACTGGGGGGGGTCAGGCACTGAAGCTTTCTTT.

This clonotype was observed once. The CDR3 bases are TGTGCCAGCAGTCCCATAAGTATTAGCGGGAGTAGGTACGAGCAGTACTTC. It encodes CASSPISISGSRYEQYF. The rearrangement joins TRBV27 to TRBJ2-7, with 9 bases fitting TRBD2. The CDR3 extends over 17 amino acids. Germline V gene data show CDR1 as MNHEY and CDR2 as SMNVEV (reference sequence). V lost 5 bases and J lost 4; bases outside the gene matches: 15.

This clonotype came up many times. The CDR3 DNA follows: TGTGCCAGCAGCTTAGTTAAGGCAGGTCCGGTTTACAATGAGCAGTTCTTC. It translates to CASSLVKAGPVYNEQFF. This rearrangement joins TRBV7-6 to TRBJ2-1; D is undetermined. V was pared by 1 base and J by 4 bases, with 17 bases between. Germline CDR1 SGHVS, CDR2 FNYEAQ. This CDR3 comprises 17 residues.

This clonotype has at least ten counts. The CDR3 DNA sequence: TGCAGTGCTAGCGGGGGGAACCAAGAGACCCAGTACTTC. Translating gives CSASGGNQETQYF. V and J are TRBV20-1 and TRBJ2-5; the match to TRBD2 covers 7 bases. The CDR3 has 13 residues. Germline CDR1 and CDR2: DFQATT and SNEGSKA (reference sequence). Losses at the gene ends were 3 bases for V and 0 bases for J; bases not matched to a gene: 1.

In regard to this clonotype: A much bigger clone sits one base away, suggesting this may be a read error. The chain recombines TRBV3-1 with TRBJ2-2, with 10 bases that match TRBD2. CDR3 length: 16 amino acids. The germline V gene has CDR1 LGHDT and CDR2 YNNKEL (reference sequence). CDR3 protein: CDSSPSSGGNFRELFF. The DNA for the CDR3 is TGTGACAGCAGCCCCAGTAGCGGGGGGAATTTCCGGGAGCTGTTTTTT.